This T cell receptor (beta chain) appears in the sequencing data of a study of monozygotic twins with inflammatory bowel disease. Germline V gene data show CDR1 as LGHNA and CDR2 as YSLEER. This CDR3 contains 15 residues. UMIs containing a 6-nucleotide sample barcode were added via template switching. Reprocessing the 5' RACE reads, TCRdb reports a single entry for every CDR3 protein and omits DNA. The clone table shows a few hundred thousand distinct CDR3 sequences, with the ten largest holding 2% to 3%. Sequencing was done on a sample of blood. This rearrangement joins TRBV4-3 to TRBJ2-7; absent DNA, TCRdb's TRBD2 call cannot be checked. This TCR was recovered from a human donor with ulcerative colitis or Crohn's disease, or a healthy co-twin of an affected twin (not recorded which). CDR3 in amino acids: CASSQDPGLSYEQYF.